A single sample gave rise to the 24 T cell receptor beta chains below, sequenced in a study of blood T cell repertoires in COVID-19. Profiled with immunoSEQ multiplex PCR; TCRdb holds only in-frame clones, not every one. The sample has 53,000 or so clones; 70% to 80% are singletons. The sequenced sample consisted of peripheral blood. The receptors come from a man over 45 with active or convalescent COVID-19.

V usage is TRBV5-1 and J usage is TRBJ2-3; D may be TRBD1 (7 bases). The CDR3 covers 16 residues. Trimming took off 3 bases at V and 2 bases at J, with 16 bases between the two ends. Per germline, CDR1 SGHRS and CDR2 YFSETQ. Here the CDR3 DNA reads TGCGCCAGCAGCTCCTTCGGACAGGACTACACAGATACGCAGTATTTT. Encoded protein: CASSSFGQDYTDTQYF.

This chain joins TRBV30 and TRBJ2-7, with unresolved D. The germline V and J ends were trimmed by 2 bases and 0 bases, with 5 bases remaining between them. From germline, CDR1 is GTSNPN and CDR2 SVGIG (reference sequence). CDR3 length: 12 amino acids. The CDR3, as DNA: TGTGCCTGGAGTCTGAGCTCCTACGAGCAGTACTTC. This sequence encodes CAWSLSSYEQYF.

The chain uses TRBV11-2 and TRBJ2-7; 7 positions match TRBD1. This CDR3 is built from 15 residues. Germline CDR1 SGHAT, CDR2 FQNNGV. The V segment lost 2 bases and the J segment 7 bases; nucleotides outside the gene matches: 11. CDR3 sequence reads: CASSLSRDRVREQYF. Here the CDR3 DNA reads TGTGCCAGCAGCTTATCCCGAGACAGGGTTAGGGAGCAGTACTTC. Using reference TRBV11-2 and TRBJ2-7 for the parts outside the CDR3, the full variable domain is EAGVAQSPRYKIIEKRQSVAFWCNPISGHATLYWYQQILGQGPKLLIQFQNNGVVDDSQLPKDRFSAERLKGVDSTLKIQPAKLEDSAVYLCASSLSRDRVREQYFGPGTRLTVT.

The V call is TRBV6-5, the J call TRBJ1-1; D unclear. Germline V gives CDR1 MNHEY, CDR2 SVGAGI. This CDR3 is built from 14 residues. The ends were cut back, 0 bases at V and 1 base at J, with 6 bases in the middle. CDR3 sequence reads: CASSYSRRNTEAFF. In DNA, the CDR3 is TGTGCCAGCAGTTACTCTAGAAGGAACACTGAAGCTTTCTTT.

The V call is TRBV6-6, the J call TRBJ2-7; tentatively, D is TRBD2 (6 bases). This CDR3 is 13 amino acids long. Trimming took off 5 bases at V and 4 bases at J, with 12 bases between the two ends. The germline CDR1 and CDR2 sequences are MNHNY and SVGAGI (reference sequence). CDR3 in amino acids: CASSNSGRYEQYF. In DNA form, the CDR3 reads TGTGCCAGCAGTAATAGCGGACGGTACGAGCAGTACTTC.

The rearrangement joins TRBV7-8 to TRBJ1-2; D gene ambiguous. Germline V gives CDR1 SGHVS, CDR2 FQNEAQ. The V end was cut by 3 bases, the J end by 6 bases, with 14 bases between. This CDR3 has 14 residues. In nucleotides, the CDR3 is TGTGCCAGCAGCTTTAGGTCGGAGGGCCATGGCTACACCTTC. This codes for CASSFRSEGHGYTF.

The chain links TRBV12-3 or TRBV12-4 to TRBJ1-1; no firm D call. This CDR3 contains 13 residues. V was pared by 1 base and J by 0 bases, with 3 bases between. The CDR3 loop reads CASSLGLNTEAFF. Here the CDR3 DNA reads TGTGCCAGCAGTTTAGGGCTGAACACTGAAGCTTTCTTT.

V and J are TRBV11-3 and TRBJ1-1, with 7 bases identical to TRBD1. Trimming at V came to 5 bases and at J to 5 bases, leaving 11 bases not matched to a gene. This CDR3 is 15 amino acids long. Germline CDR1 reads SGHNT; CDR2 reads YENEEA. This CDR3 is CASSLDTGDRTEAFF. In DNA form, the CDR3 reads TGTGCCAGCAGCCTTGATACAGGGGATAGGACTGAAGCTTTCTTT.

The chain joins TRBV15 to TRBJ1-5; D uncertain. The CDR3 is 12 amino acids. Germline loops: CDR1 LNHNV, CDR2 YYDKDF (reference sequence). Trimming removed 5 bases at V and 1 base at J, with 3 bases between. CDR3 DNA sequence: TGTGCCACCAGCCGGAGCAATCAGCCCCAGCATTTT. It encodes CATSRSNQPQHF.

The chain couples TRBV19 to TRBJ2-5; TRBD2 aligns across 11 bases. Per germline, CDR1 LNHDA and CDR2 SQIVND (reference sequence). The CDR3 runs to 15 residues. The ends lost 2 bases at V and 5 bases at J; junction bases unmatched: 4. CDR3 nucleotide sequence: TGTGCCAGTAGTATAACTAGCGGGGGTCGGGAGACCCAGTACTTC. This codes for CASSITSGGRETQYF. The full variable domain, rest sourced from reference TRBV19 and TRBJ2-5, is DGGITQSPKYLFRKEGQNVTLSCEQNLNHDAMYWYRQDPGQGLRLIYYSQIVNDFQKGDIAEGYSVSREKKESFPLTVTSAQKNPTAFYLCASSITSGGRETQYFGPGTRLLVL.

The gene calls are TRBV11-2 and TRBJ2-1; 8 nucleotides align to TRBD2. The J segment lost 3 bases and the V segment lost 1 base, leaving 11 bases of the junction unmatched. The CDR3 is made up of 18 amino acids. Germline assignment: CDR1 SGHAT and CDR2 FQNNGV. The CDR3 bases are TGTGCCAGCAGCTTAGGGCCTTTTGGGCGGGGGGACTACAATGAGCAGTTCTTC. Residues: CASSLGPFGRGDYNEQFF.

The chain combines TRBV19 with TRBJ1-1, with D perhaps matching TRBD1 (6 bases). The CDR3 contains 13 residues. CDR1 is LNHDA and CDR2 is SQIVND in the germline V gene (reference sequence). CDR3 region: CPPHVGEGGGAFF. CDR3 DNA sequence: TGTCCCCCCCATGTGGGGGAGGGGGGGGGAGCTTTCTTT.

The gene calls are TRBV6-5 and TRBJ1-5, with a weak D call TRBD1 (6 bases). Germline CDR1 is MNHEY and CDR2 is SVGAGI. This CDR3 contains 15 residues. Trimming removed 8 bases from V and 6 bases from J, with 20 bases in between. The CDR3, as DNA: TGTGCCAGCGATAAACAGGGTATAGTAAGTCAGCCCCAGCATTTT. This gives the protein CASDKQGIVSQPQHF.

This clone has more than one count but fewer than ten. The V and J genes are TRBV19 and TRBJ2-2, with 11 bases aligning to TRBD2. The CDR3 consists of 14 residues. The V gene's germline CDR1 is LNHDA and CDR2 SQIVND (reference sequence). The CDR3 protein is CASVASGRSGELFF. CDR3 coding DNA: TGTGCTAGCGTCGCTAGCGGGAGGTCTGGGGAGCTGTTTTTT.

This chain joins TRBV7-2 and TRBJ2-1, with 11 bases that match TRBD2. Germline assignment: CDR1 SGHTA and CDR2 FQGNSA. This CDR3 region has 15 residues. The V segment lost 5 bases and the J segment 10 bases; nucleotides outside the gene matches: 10. CDR3 coding DNA: TGTGCCAGCAGCCCCTTGACTAGCGGGGTGGGGGAGCAGTTCTTC. Translated, it gives CASSPLTSGVGEQFF.

The chain has TRBV5-1 and TRBJ2-1; 9 bases match TRBD2. V shed 0 bases, J shed 4 bases, and the junction held 8 bases outside the gene matches. Germline CDR1 and CDR2: SGHRS and YFSETQ. The CDR3 runs to 17 residues. The CDR3 bases are TGCGCCAGCAGCTTGGGTTTGGGACTAGCCCAATACAATGAGCAGTTCTTC. It translates to CASSLGLGLAQYNEQFF.

This clone was recorded once. The chain carries TRBV29-1 and TRBJ2-4; 7 bases align to TRBD1. Germline CDR1 SQVTM, CDR2 ANQGSEA. The ends lost 4 bases at V and 4 bases at J; junction bases unmatched: 10. The CDR3 spans 15 residues. In nucleotides, the CDR3 is TGCAGCGTTGTGGCGGTTGAGGGGGCGAAAAACATTCAGTACTTC. Amino acids: CSVVAVEGAKNIQYF.

V usage is TRBV7-3 and J usage is TRBJ2-3, with D possibly being TRBD1 (5 bases). This CDR3 comprises 13 residues. Germline V gene data show CDR1 as SGHTA and CDR2 as FQGTGA. Trimming left V 5 bases short and J 6 bases short, with 12 bases between. The CDR3 protein is CASSVTPGDTQYF. CDR3 sequence (DNA): TGTGCCAGCAGCGTGACCCCAGGGGATACGCAGTATTTT.

Only one count was recorded for this clone. The chain is built from TRBV7-2 and TRBJ1-1; the D is unclear. The CDR3 runs to 13 residues. The germline V gene encodes CDR1 SGHTA and CDR2 FQGNSA. Trimming took off 4 bases at V and 5 bases at J, with 11 bases between the two ends. DNA for the CDR3: TGTGCCAGCAGCTGGTTTCGAGGGACTGAAGCTTTCTTT. This translates into CASSWFRGTEAFF.

The rearrangement links TRBV29-1 to TRBJ2-1; weak D call: TRBD1 (6 bases). This CDR3 is 15 amino acids long. CDR1 SQVTM and CDR2 ANQGSEA come from the germline V gene. Trimming pared 7 bases from V and 0 bases from J, leaving 16 bases between. DNA for the CDR3: TGCAGCGGCAGTGGAGGACAGAGCTCCTACAATGAGCAGTTCTTC. Translation: CSGSGGQSSYNEQFF.

Points on this clone: Other DNA variants within this sample encode the same CDR3. The chain links TRBV28 to TRBJ2-2; the D gene is possibly TRBD2 (7 bases). Per the germline V gene, CDR1 is MDHEN and CDR2 is SYDVKM. The length of the CDR3 is 13 residues. The ends were cut back, 7 bases at V and 5 bases at J, with 11 bases in the middle. CDR3 sequence reads: CASKRGGTGELFF. In DNA, the CDR3 is TGTGCCAGCAAGAGGGGGGGGACCGGGGAGCTGTTTTTT.

The chain joins TRBV5-4 to TRBJ1-4, with 7 nucleotides matching TRBD1. Germline V gene lookup returns CDR1 SGHNT and CDR2 YYREEE (reference sequence). After removal of 1 base from V and 5 bases from J, the junction contained 5 bases not matched to a gene. The CDR3 length is 15 residues. The CDR3 DNA sequence: TGTGCCAGCAGCTTGCCGGGACAGCTAAATGAAAAACTGTTTTTT. Translating it yields CASSLPGQLNEKLFF.

This clone was picked up a small number of times. This chain connects TRBV5-1 to TRBJ2-7; D not resolved. CDR3 length equals 12 residues. Deletions cut 0 bases from V and 2 bases from J, with 3 bases between. The germline CDR1 and CDR2 sequences are SGHRS and YFSETQ. The DNA for the CDR3 is TGCGCCAGCAGCTTGGGCGCCTACGAGCAGTACTTC. Translating gives CASSLGAYEQYF.

The chain joins TRBV4-1 to TRBJ1-1, with D possibly being TRBD1 (6 bases). The germline V gene has CDR1 MGHRA and CDR2 YSYEKL. The CDR3 covers 13 residues. Deletions cut 0 bases from V and 6 bases from J, with 8 bases between. The CDR3 coding sequence is TGCGCCAGCAGCCAAGACAGGGGTTCTGAAGCTTTCTTT. Protein: CASSQDRGSEAFF.